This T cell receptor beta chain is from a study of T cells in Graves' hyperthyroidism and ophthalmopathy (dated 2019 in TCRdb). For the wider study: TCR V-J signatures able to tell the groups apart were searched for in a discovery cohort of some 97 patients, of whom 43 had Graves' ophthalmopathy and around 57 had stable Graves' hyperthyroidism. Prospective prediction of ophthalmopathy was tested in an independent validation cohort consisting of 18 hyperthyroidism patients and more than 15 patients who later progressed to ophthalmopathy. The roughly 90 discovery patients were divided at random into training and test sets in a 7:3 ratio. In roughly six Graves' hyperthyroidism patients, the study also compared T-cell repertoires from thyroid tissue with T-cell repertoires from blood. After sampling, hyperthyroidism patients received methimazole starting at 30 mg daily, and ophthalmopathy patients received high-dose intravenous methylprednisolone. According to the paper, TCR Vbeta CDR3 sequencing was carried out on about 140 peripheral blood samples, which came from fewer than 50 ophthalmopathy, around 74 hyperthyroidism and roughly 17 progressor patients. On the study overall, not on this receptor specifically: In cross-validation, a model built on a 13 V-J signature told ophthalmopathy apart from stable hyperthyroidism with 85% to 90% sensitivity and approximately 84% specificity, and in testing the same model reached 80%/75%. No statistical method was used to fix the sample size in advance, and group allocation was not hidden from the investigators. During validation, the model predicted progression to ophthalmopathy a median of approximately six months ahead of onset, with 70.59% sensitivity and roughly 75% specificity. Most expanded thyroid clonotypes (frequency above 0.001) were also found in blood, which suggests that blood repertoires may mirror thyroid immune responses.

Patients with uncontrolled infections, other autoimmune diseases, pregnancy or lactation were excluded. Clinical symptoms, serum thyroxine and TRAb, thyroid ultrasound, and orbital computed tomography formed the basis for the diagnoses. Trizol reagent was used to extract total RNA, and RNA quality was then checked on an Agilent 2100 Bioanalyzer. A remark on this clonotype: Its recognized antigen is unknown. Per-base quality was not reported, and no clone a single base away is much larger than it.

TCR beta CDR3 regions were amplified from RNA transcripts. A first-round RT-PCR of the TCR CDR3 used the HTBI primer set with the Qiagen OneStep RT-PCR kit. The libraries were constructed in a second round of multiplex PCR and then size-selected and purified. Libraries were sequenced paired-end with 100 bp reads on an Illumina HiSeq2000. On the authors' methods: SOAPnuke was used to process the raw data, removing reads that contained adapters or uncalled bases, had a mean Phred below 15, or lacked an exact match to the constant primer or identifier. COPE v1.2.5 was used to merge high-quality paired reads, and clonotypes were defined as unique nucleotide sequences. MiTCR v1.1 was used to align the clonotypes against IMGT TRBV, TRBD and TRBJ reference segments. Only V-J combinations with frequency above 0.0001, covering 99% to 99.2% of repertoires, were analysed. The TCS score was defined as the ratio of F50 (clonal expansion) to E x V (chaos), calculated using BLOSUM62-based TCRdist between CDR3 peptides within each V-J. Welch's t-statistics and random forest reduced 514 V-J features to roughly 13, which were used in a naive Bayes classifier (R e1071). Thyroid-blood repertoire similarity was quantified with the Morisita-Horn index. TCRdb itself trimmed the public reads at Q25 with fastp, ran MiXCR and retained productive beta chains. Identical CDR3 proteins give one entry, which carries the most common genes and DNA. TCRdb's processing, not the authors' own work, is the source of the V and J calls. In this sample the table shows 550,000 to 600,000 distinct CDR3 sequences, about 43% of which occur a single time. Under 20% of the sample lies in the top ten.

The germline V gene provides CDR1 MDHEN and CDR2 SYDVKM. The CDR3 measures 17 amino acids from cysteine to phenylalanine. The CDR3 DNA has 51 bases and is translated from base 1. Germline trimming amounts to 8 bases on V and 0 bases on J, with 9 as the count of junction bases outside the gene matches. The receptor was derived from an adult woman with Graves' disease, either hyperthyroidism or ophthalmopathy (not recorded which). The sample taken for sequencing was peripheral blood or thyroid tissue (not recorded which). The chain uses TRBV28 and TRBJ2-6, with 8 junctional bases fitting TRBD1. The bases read TGTGCCAGCCGAACCGGGACAGGCTTCTCTGGGGCCAACGTCCTGACTTTC. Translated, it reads CASRTGTGFSGANVLTF.